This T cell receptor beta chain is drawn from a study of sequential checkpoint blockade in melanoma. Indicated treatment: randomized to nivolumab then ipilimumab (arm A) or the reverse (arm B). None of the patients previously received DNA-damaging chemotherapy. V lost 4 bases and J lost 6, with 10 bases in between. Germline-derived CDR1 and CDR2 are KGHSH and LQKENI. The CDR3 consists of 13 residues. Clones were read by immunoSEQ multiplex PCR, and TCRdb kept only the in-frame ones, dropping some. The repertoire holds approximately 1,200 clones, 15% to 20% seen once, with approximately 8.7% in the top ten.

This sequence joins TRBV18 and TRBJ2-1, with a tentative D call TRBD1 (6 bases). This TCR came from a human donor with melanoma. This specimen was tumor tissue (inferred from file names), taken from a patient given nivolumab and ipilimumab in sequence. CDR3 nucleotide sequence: TGTGCCAGCTCACTAGGCAGGGGCAATGAGCAGTTCTTC. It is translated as CASSLGRGNEQFF. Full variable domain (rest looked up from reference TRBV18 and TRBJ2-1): NAGVMQNPRHLVRRRGQEARLRCSPMKGHSHVYWYRQLPEEGLKFMVYLQKENIIDESGMPKERFSAEFPKEGPSILRIQQVVRGDSAAYFCASSLGRGNEQFFGPGTRLTVL.